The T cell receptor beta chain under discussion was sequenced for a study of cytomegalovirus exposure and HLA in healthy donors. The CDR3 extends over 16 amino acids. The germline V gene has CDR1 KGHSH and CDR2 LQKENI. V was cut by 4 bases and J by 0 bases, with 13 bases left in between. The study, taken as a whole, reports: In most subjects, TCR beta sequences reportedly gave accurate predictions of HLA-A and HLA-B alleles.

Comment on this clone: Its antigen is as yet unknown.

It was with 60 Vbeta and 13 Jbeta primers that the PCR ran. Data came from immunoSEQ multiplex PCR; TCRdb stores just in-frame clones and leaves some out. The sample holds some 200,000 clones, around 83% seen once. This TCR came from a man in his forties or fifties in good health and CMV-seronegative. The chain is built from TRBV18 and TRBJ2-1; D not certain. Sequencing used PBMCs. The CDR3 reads CASSLLPTSSYNEQFF. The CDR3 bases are TGTGCCAGCTCACTACTACCCACCAGCTCCTACAATGAGCAGTTCTTC. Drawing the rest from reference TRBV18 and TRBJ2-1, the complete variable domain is NAGVMQNPRHLVRRRGQEARLRCSPMKGHSHVYWYRQLPEEGLKFMVYLQKENIIDESGMPKERFSAEFPKEGPSILRIQQVVRGDSAAYFCASSLLPTSSYNEQFFGPGTRLTVL.